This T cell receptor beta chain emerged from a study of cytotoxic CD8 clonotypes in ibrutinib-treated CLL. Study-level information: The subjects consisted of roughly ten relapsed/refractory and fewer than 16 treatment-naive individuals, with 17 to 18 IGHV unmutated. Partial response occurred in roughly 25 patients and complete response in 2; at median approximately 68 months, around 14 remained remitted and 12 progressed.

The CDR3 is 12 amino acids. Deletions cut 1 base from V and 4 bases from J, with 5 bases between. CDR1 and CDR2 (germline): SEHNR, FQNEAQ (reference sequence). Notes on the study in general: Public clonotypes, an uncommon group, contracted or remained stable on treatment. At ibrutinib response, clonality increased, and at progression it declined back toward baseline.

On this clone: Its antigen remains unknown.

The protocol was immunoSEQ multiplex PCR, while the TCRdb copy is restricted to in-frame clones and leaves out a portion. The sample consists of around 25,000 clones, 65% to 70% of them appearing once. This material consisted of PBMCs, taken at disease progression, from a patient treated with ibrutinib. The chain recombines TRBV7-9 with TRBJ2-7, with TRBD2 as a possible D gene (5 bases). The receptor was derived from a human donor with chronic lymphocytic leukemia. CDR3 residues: CASSLERYEQYF. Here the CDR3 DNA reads TGTGCCAGCAGCTTAGAGCGGTACGAGCAGTACTTC.